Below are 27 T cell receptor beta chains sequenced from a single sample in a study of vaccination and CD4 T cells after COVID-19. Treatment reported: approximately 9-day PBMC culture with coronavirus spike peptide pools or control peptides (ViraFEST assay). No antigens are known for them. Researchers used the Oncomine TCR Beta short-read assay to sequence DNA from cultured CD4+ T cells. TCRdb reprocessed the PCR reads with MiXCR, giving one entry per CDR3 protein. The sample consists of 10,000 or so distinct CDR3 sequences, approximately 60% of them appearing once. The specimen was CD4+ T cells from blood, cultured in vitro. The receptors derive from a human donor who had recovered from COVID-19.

The CDR3 DNA reads TGTGCCATCAGGGGACAGGGGGAAACCTACGAGCAGTACTTC. Its translation is CAIRGQGETYEQYF. The chain couples TRBV10-3 to TRBJ2-7, with TRBD1 matching 11 bases. Germline CDR1 ENHRY, CDR2 SYGVKD. The CDR3 totals 14 residues. V trimming: 6 bases; J trimming: 2 bases; junction bases outside the gene matches: 3.

This CDR3 reads CASSKERGWGEESGELFF. As DNA, the CDR3 is TGTGCCAGCAGCAAAGAGAGAGGGTGGGGGGAGGAGTCCGGGGAGCTGTTTTTT. The V and J genes are TRBV21-1 and TRBJ2-2; TRBD2 reflects the table's D call only, with no check against the DNA. TRBV21-1 represents a pseudogene. The CDR3 runs 18 residues.

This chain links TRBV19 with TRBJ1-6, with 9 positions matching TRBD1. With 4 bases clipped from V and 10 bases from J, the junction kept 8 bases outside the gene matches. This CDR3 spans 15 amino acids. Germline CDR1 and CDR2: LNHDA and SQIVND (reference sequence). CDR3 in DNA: TGTGCCAGTAGTAACAGGGGGCGGCAAATCTCACCCCTCCACTTT. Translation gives CASSNRGRQISPLHF.

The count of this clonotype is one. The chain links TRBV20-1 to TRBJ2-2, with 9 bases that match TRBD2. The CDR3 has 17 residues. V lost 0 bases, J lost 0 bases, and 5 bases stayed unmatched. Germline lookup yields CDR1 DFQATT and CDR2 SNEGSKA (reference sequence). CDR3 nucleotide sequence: TGCAGTGCTAGAGATGCGGGAGGGAGGCCGAACACCGGGGAGCTGTTTTTT. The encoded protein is CSARDAGGRPNTGELFF.

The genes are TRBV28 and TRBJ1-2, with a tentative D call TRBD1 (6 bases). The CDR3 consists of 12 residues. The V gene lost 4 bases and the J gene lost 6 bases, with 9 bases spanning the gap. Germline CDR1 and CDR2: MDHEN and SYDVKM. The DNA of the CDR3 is TGTGCCAGCAGTTACAGGGTCGATGGCTACACCTTC. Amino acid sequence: CASSYRVDGYTF.

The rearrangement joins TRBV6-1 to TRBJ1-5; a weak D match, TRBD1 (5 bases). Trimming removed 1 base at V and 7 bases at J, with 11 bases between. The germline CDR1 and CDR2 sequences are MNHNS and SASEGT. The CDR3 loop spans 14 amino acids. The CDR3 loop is CASSEGGVKQPQHF. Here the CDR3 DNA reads TGTGCCAGCAGTGAAGGGGGGGTAAAGCAGCCCCAGCATTTT.

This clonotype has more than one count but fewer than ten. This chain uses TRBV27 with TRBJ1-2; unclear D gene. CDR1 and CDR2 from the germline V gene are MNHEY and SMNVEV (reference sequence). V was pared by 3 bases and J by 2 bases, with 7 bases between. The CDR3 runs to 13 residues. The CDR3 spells CASSFTENYGYTF. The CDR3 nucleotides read TGTGCCAGCAGTTTCACGGAAAACTATGGCTACACCTTC.

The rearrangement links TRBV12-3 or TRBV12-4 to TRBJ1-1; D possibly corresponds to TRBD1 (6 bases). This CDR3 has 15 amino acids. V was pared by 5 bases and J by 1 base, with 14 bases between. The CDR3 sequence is CASSPADRRNTEAFF. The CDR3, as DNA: TGTGCCAGCAGTCCGGCCGACAGGAGGAACACTGAAGCTTTCTTT.

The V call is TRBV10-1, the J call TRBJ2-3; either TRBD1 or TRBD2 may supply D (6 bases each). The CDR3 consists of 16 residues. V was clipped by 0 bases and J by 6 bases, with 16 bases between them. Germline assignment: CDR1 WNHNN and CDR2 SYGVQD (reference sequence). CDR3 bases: TGCGCCAGCAGTGAGTCGGCAGGGGCTGGAGGGGATACGCAGTATTTT. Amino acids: CASSESAGAGGDTQYF.

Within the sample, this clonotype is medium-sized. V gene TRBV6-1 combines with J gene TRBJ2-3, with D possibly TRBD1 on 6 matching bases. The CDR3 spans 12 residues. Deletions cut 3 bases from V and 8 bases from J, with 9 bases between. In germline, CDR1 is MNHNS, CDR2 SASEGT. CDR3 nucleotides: TGTGCCAGCAGTGACAGGGGCAGTACGCAGTATTTT. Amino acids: CASSDRGSTQYF.

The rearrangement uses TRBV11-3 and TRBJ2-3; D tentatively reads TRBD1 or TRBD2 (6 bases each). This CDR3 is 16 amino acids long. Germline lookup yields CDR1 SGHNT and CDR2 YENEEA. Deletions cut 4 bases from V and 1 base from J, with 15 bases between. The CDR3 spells CASSSLTGARTDTQYF. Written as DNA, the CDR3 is TGTGCCAGCAGCTCATTAACGGGGGCCCGCACAGATACGCAGTATTTT.

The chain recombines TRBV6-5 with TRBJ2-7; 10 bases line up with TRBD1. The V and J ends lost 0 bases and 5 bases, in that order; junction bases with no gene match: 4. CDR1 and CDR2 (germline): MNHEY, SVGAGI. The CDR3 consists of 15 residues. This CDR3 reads CASSYSGTGVDEQYF. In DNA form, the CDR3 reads TGTGCCAGCAGTTACTCCGGGACAGGGGTCGACGAGCAGTACTTC.

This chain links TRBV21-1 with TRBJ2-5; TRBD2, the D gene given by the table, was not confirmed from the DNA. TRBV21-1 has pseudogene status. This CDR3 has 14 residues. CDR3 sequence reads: CASSGSGSPKTQYF. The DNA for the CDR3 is TGTGCCAGCTCCGGTAGCGGGAGCCCTAAGACCCAGTACTTC.

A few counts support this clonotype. For the CDR3, the DNA is TGTGCCAGCCAGCACGATACGGTTGAAAAACTGTTTTTT. Amino acid sequence: CASQHDTVEKLFF. The rearrangement uses TRBV7-9 and TRBJ1-4; no definite D call. V was shortened by 8 bases and J by 7 bases, with 14 bases between the two germline ends. CDR1 and CDR2 from the germline V gene are SEHNR and FQNEAQ (reference sequence). The CDR3 totals 13 residues.

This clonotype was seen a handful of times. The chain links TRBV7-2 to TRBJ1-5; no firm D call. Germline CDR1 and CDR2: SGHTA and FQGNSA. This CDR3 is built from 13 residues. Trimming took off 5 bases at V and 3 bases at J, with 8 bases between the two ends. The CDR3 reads CASSPDYNQPQHF. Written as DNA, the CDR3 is TGTGCCAGCAGCCCCGATTACAATCAGCCCCAGCATTTT.

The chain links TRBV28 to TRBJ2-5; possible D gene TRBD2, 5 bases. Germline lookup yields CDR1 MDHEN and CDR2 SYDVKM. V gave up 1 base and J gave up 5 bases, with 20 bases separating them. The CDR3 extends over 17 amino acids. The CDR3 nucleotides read TGTGCCAGCAGTTTATTGCCCCCGGGTTTTCCGGGGGAGACCCAGTACTTC. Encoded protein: CASSLLPPGFPGETQYF.

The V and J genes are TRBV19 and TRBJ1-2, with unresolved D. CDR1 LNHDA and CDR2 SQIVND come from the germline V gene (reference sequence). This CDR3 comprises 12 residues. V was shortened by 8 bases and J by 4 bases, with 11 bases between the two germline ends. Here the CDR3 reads CASATGSYGYTF. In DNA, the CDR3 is TGTGCCAGTGCAACGGGCTCCTATGGCTACACCTTC.

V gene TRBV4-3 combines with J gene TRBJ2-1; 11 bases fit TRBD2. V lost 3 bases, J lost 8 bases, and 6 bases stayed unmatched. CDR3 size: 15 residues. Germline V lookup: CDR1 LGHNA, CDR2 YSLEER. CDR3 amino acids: CASSQQTSGRHEQFF. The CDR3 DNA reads TGCGCCAGCAGCCAGCAAACTAGCGGGAGACATGAGCAGTTCTTC.

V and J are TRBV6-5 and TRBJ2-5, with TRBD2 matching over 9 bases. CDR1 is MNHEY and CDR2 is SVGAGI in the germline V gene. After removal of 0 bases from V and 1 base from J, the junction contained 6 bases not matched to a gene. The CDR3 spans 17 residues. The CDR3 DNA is TGTGCCAGCAGTTACTCGAGGCTAGCGGGATTCCAAGAGACCCAGTACTTC. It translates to CASSYSRLAGFQETQYF.

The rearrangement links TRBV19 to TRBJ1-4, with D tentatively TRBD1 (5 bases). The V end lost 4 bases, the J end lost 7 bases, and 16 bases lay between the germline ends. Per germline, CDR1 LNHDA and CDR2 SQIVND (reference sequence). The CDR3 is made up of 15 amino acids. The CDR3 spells CASSTGRGSGEKLFF. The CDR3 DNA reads TGTGCCAGTAGTACCGGTCGGGGGAGCGGTGAAAAACTGTTTTTT.

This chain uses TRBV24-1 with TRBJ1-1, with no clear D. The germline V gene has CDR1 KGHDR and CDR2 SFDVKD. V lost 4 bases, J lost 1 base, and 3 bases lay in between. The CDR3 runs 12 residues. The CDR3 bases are TGTGCCACCAGTGACCCGAACACTGAAGCTTTCTTT. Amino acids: CATSDPNTEAFF.

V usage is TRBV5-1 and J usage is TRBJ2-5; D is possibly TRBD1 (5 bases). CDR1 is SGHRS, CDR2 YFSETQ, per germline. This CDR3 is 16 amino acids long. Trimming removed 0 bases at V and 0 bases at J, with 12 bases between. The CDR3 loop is CASSLAPGNDQETQYF. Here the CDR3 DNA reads TGCGCCAGCAGCTTGGCCCCAGGGAACGACCAAGAGACCCAGTACTTC.

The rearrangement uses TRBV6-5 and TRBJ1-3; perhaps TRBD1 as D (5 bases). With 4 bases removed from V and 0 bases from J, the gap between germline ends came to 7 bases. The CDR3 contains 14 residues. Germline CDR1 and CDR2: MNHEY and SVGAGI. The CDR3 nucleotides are TGTGCCAGCAGTTCAGGGTCCTCTGGAAACACCATATATTTT. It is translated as CASSSGSSGNTIYF.

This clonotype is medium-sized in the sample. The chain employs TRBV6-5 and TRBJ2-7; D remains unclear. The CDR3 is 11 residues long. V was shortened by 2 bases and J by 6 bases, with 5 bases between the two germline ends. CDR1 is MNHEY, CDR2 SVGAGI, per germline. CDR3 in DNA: TGTGCCAGCAGTTACGGCCGCGAGCAGTACTTC. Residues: CASSYGREQYF.

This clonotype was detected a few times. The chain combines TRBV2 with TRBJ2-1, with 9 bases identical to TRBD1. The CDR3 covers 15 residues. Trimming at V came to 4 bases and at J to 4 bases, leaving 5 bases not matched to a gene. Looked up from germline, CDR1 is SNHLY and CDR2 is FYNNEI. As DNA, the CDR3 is TGTGCCAGCAGTGGTAAGGGACAGGGTTACAATGAGCAGTTCTTC. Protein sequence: CASSGKGQGYNEQFF.

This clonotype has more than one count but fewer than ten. The CDR3 spells CASSEDGPGYTF. As DNA, the CDR3 is TGTGCCAGCAGTGAAGATGGGCCCGGCTACACCTTC. The V gene is TRBV2, the J gene TRBJ1-2, with D unresolved. The germline V and J ends were trimmed by 1 base and 8 bases, with 8 bases remaining between them. This CDR3 region has 12 residues. The germline V gene has CDR1 SNHLY and CDR2 FYNNEI.

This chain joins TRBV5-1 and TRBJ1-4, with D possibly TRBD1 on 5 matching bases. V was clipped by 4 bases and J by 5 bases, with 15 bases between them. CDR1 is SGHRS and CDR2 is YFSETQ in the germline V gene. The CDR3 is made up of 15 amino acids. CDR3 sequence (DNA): TGCGCCAGCAGCGAGCAGGGAAGAGGAAATGAAAAACTGTTTTTT. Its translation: CASSEQGRGNEKLFF.